These 6 T cell receptor beta chains were all obtained from the same sample, sequenced in a study of cytomegalovirus exposure and HLA in healthy donors. The PCR contained 60 Vbeta and 13 Jbeta primers. Assay used: immunoSEQ multiplex PCR; TCRdb lists only in-frame clones, some missing. The sample has 130,000 or so clones, more than 60% seen once. The sequenced material came from PBMCs. These receptors came from a man aged 18 to 29 in good health and CMV-seronegative.

The J gene is TRBJ1-1, the V gene TRBV12-2; the table's D call of TRBD1 was not tested on the DNA. TRBV12-2 is a pseudogene. The CDR3 covers 13 residues. CDR3 coding DNA: TGTGCAAGTCGCTATATGCAGGCCACTGAAGCTTTCTTT. This codes for CASRYMQATEAFF.

This chain joins TRBV9 and TRBJ1-1, with D possibly matching TRBD1 (6 bases). This CDR3 region has 18 residues. The ends were cut back, 3 bases at V and 4 bases at J, with 25 bases in the middle. Germline CDR1 reads SGDLS; CDR2 reads YYNGEE. This CDR3 reads CASSAYPGGGGRSTEAFF. The CDR3 DNA follows: TGTGCCAGCAGCGCATACCCGGGGGGTGGGGGGCGAAGCACTGAAGCTTTCTTT.

The J gene is TRBJ2-7, the V gene TRBV19; a possible D gene is TRBD1 (6 bases). Germline lookup yields CDR1 LNHDA and CDR2 SQIVND (reference sequence). V dropped 6 bases and J dropped 4 bases, with 7 bases sitting between them. CDR3 length equals 11 residues. This CDR3 is CASRQGYEQYF. As DNA, the CDR3 is TGTGCCAGTAGGCAGGGGTACGAGCAGTACTTC.

The chain has TRBV19 and TRBJ1-4; TRBD1 aligns across 7 bases. Germline V gives CDR1 LNHDA, CDR2 SQIVND (reference sequence). The length of the CDR3 is 16 residues. The ends lost 1 base at V and 7 bases at J; junction bases unmatched: 9. The CDR3 protein is CASSIGWNRGGEKLFF. The CDR3 coding sequence is TGTGCCAGTAGTATAGGATGGAACAGGGGAGGTGAAAAACTGTTTTTT.

This sequence joins TRBV19 and TRBJ2-7; a weak D match, TRBD1 (5 bases). CDR3 length: 15 amino acids. CDR1 is LNHDA and CDR2 is SQIVND in the germline V gene (reference sequence). V was cut by 1 base and J by 5 bases, with 15 bases left in between. The CDR3 DNA follows: TGTGCCAGTAGTATAGGAAGGGGATCAGGCCACGAGCAGTACTTC. It encodes CASSIGRGSGHEQYF.

This chain connects TRBV28 to TRBJ2-1; no clear D. The CDR3 is made up of 13 amino acids. Between the trimmed V and J ends, which lost 2 bases and 8 bases, there was a span of 10 bases. Germline V CDR1 and CDR2: MDHEN, SYDVKM. CDR3 amino acids: CASSLISWHEQFF. CDR3 in DNA: TGTGCCAGCAGTTTAATCTCATGGCATGAGCAGTTCTTC.